Presented here are 5 T cell receptor beta chains from one specimen sequenced in a study of blood T cell repertoires in COVID-19. TCRdb's copy holds only in-frame clones and misses some; the assay was immunoSEQ multiplex PCR. The sample includes about 220,000 clones, nearly 90% seen only once; the top ten take more than 13%. The sample comprised PBMCs or T cells enriched from blood (not recorded which). These receptors were obtained from a man aged 25-40 years who had been exposed to COVID-19.

The chain joins TRBV7-9 to TRBJ1-6; 7 nucleotides align to TRBD1. Per germline, CDR1 SEHNR and CDR2 FQNEAQ (reference sequence). V gave up 4 bases and J gave up 9 bases; unmatched junction bases: 0. This CDR3 comprises 12 residues. CDR3 bases: TGTGCCAGCAGCTCAGGGGGTTCACCCCTCCACTTT. The encoded protein is CASSSGGSPLHF.

This clone was seen only once. The CDR3 region has the DNA TGTGCCAGCAGCGAGATTCCAACAGGGGCTAATCAGCCCCAGCATTTT. This encodes CASSEIPTGANQPQHF. The V call is TRBV5-5, the J call TRBJ1-5; 7 bases are shared with TRBD1. The CDR3 contains 16 residues. Germline assignment: CDR1 SGHKS and CDR2 YYEKEE (reference sequence). After removal of 4 bases from V and 4 bases from J, the junction contained 11 bases not matched to a gene.

The rearrangement links TRBV13 to TRBJ2-7; TRBD2 is a possible D gene (5 bases). CDR3 length: 14 residues. V shed 5 bases and J shed 5 bases, with 16 bases lying between them. CDR1 and CDR2 from the germline V gene are PRHDT and FYEKMQ (reference sequence). This chain's CDR3 is CASSLHLSRDEQYF. CDR3 bases: TGTGCCAGCAGCCTTCACTTATCGAGGGACGAGCAGTACTTC.

DNA for the CDR3: TGCGCCAGCAGCTTGGGCGGGGGGGCCGATGAGACCCAGTACTTC. It yields the protein CASSLGGGADETQYF. The chain recombines TRBV5-1 with TRBJ2-5; TRBD2 aligns across 9 bases. Trimming removed 0 bases from V and 5 bases from J; junction bases left unmatched: 5. The CDR3 has 15 amino acids. The V gene's germline CDR1 is SGHRS and CDR2 YFSETQ.

Turning to this clone: Within the sample, other DNA sequences also encode this same CDR3. The J gene is TRBJ1-2, the V gene TRBV6-6; D remains unclear. The CDR3 runs to 12 residues. V lost 8 bases to trimming and J lost 2 bases, with 9 bases between them. Germline V gene lookup returns CDR1 MNHNY and CDR2 SVGAGI (reference sequence). The CDR3 DNA sequence: TGTGCCAGCCAGAGGGTAAACTATGGCTACACCTTC. Translating it yields CASQRVNYGYTF.